In this sample, the clone carrying this TCR beta chain turned up a few times. Caucasian individuals from Russia who were healthy and aged roughly 6 to 100 acted as donors. This sample is part of a study of blood T cells in healthy people across ages. Germline values: CDR1 SGHRS, CDR2 YFSETQ. V gave up 1 base and J gave up 0 bases, with 10 bases separating them. CDR3 length equals 15 residues. Through a sample-barcoded 5' primer and a J-beta primer mix, a second PCR was run for about 6 to 11 cycles. From the 5' RACE reads, TCRdb called clonotypes with MiXCR, one entry per CDR3 protein. The sample includes approximately 780,000 distinct CDR3 sequences, roughly 25% of them seen just once. This same sample was also part of a study on T cells of mothers and their children.

This clonotype was obtained from a boy aged 10-17 years in good health. Sequencing was carried out using blood. The chain combines TRBV5-1 with TRBJ1-1; D gene ambiguous. In nucleotides, the CDR3 is TGCGCCAGCAGCTTGCTTAACGGGGTGAACACTGAAGCTTTCTTT. Protein product: CASSLLNGVNTEAFF.